This TCR beta chain was retrieved from a study of cytomegalovirus exposure and HLA in healthy donors. The CDR3 is 13 residues long. Trimming shortened V by 1 base and J by 4 bases, and 5 bases separated the two germline ends. Germline V lookup: CDR1 LNHDA, CDR2 SQIVND (reference sequence). PCR involved 60 Vbeta and 13 Jbeta primers. Profiled with immunoSEQ multiplex PCR; TCRdb holds only in-frame clones, not every one. This sample has about 160,000 clones, with around four fifths found just once. As concerns this clone: Its target is not known.

Findings and limits, study-wide: HLA alleles showed associations with about 17,000 TCR beta sequences in a later analysis, at a 0.05 false discovery rate. Analysis was carried out at a later point, and it linked a missense DCLRE1C variant to TCR beta V- and J-gene trimming.

The source is a man between 50 and 59 years old in good health and CMV-seropositive. Sequenced material: PBMCs. The chain recombines TRBV19 with TRBJ1-5; D gene ambiguous. CDR3 in DNA: TGTGCCAGTAGTATAGGAGGGAATCAGCCCCAGCATTTT. This codes for CASSIGGNQPQHF.